This T cell receptor (beta chain) was recovered during a study of cytomegalovirus exposure and HLA in healthy donors. Germline CDR1 is KGHSH and CDR2 is LQKENI. The CDR3 totals 13 residues. V lost 0 bases, J lost 5 bases, and 5 bases lay in between. PCR involved 60 Vbeta and 13 Jbeta primers. Clones were read by immunoSEQ multiplex PCR, and TCRdb kept only the in-frame ones, dropping some. In the table there are hundreds of thousands of clones, over 70% of which are singletons. The clonotype originates from a boy aged 2 to 10 in good health and CMV-seronegative. The rearrangement joins TRBV18 to TRBJ2-1, with D hard to call. Sequencing was done on a sample of PBMCs. This CDR3 reads CASSPPRNNEQFF. The CDR3 DNA follows: TGTGCCAGCTCACCACCGAGGAACAATGAGCAGTTCTTC.